Shown below are 4 T cell receptor beta chains from a single sample sequenced in a study of control samples from healthy donors and cancer patients. Generated by immunoSEQ multiplex PCR, the TCRdb table keeps only in-frame clones and is missing some. The data hold 100,000 to 150,000 clones, with over 80% observed a single time. Sequencing used PBMCs. The receptors shown here come from an elderly man with head and neck cancer.

The chain has TRBV11-2 and TRBJ2-2, with 13 bases matching TRBD2. From germline, CDR1 is SGHAT and CDR2 FQNNGV. The CDR3 contains 19 residues. V was clipped by 5 bases and J by 6 bases; unmatched bases: 15. CDR3 coding DNA: TGTGCCAGCAGCGCCTTACTAGCGGGGGGGACATTCCCCCCCGGGGAGCTGTTTTTT. This translates into CASSALLAGGTFPPGELFF.

V usage is TRBV6-6 and J usage is TRBJ1-2; a weak D match, TRBD1 (5 bases). Germline V gene sequence: CDR1 MNHNY, CDR2 SVGAGI (reference sequence). V dropped 5 bases and J dropped 6 bases, with 28 bases sitting between them. The CDR3 loop spans 18 amino acids. CDR3 nucleotides: TGTGCCAGCAGTCGCCGCCCCGGGGGAAGAGGAGGGAGGGATGGCTACACCTTC. It specifies CASSRRPGGRGGRDGYTF.

This clone occurred once. The chain recombines TRBV3-1 (or the pseudogene TRBV3-2) with TRBJ2-5; D possibly corresponds to TRBD1 (5 bases). From germline, CDR1 is LGHDT and CDR2 YNNKEL (reference sequence). This CDR3 has 14 amino acids. V lost 1 base and J lost 0, with 6 bases in between. The CDR3 reads CASSQARDQETQYF. CDR3 nucleotide sequence: TGTGCCAGCAGCCAAGCCAGGGACCAAGAGACCCAGTACTTC.

This rearrangement joins TRBV7-9 to TRBJ2-7, with D perhaps TRBD1 or TRBD2 (5 bases each). This CDR3 contains 15 residues. The germline gives CDR1 SEHNR, CDR2 FQNEAQ (reference sequence). V lost 6 bases to trimming and J lost 5 bases, with 20 bases between them. The CDR3 region has the DNA TGTGCCAGCAGGTCCTCCGGGACGTCAAGCCACGAGCAGTACTTC. As protein: CASRSSGTSSHEQYF.